This T cell receptor beta chain was recorded in a study of T-cell memory formation after mild COVID-19. Germline V gene lookup returns CDR1 LGHDT and CDR2 YNNKEL (reference sequence). CDR3 length: 16 residues. Trimming shortened V by 0 bases and J by 6 bases, and 18 bases separated the two germline ends. A 5'RACE reaction primed in the constant segment made cDNA libraries of TCR alpha and TCR beta, and these carried sample barcodes and UMIs. Each CDR3 protein gets one entry after TCRdb re-called the 5' RACE reads with MiXCR. The sample yields 470,000 or so distinct CDR3 sequences, 15% to 20% seen once. Concerning this clonotype: What it binds is unknown.

Notes on the study in general: CD4+ contracting clones were found mainly in CM and EM, and CD8+ ones in EMRA. Memory sampled before infection contained some responding clones, suggesting cross-reactive memory joined. Second-wave clones peaking on day 37 lacked confirmed SARS-CoV-2 specificity.

The specimen was PBMCs or a T cell subset sorted from them (not recorded which). The chain recombines TRBV3-1 with TRBJ2-7, with D perhaps TRBD1 (6 bases). The sequence was collected from an adult woman who had mild COVID-19 (a few samples of this study predate the infection). Cell type and time point are not known. CDR3 nucleotides: TGTGCCAGCAGCCAAGACCGTGACAGGAATCGGGGCGAGCAGTACTTC. Residues: CASSQDRDRNRGEQYF.